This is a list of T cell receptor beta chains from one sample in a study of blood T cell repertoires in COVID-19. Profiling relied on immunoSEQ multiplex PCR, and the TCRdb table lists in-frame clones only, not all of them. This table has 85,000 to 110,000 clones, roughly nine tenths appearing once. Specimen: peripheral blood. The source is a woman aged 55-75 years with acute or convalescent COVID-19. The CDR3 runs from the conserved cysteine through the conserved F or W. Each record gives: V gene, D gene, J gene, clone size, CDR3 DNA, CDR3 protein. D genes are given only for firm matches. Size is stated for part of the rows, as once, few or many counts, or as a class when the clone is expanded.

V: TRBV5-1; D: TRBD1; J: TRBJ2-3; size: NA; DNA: TGCGCCAGCAGCCCGGACAGGAGCGCAGATACGCAGTATTTT; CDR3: CASSPDRSADTQYF
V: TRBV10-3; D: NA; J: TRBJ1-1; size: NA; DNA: TGTGCCATCAGTGAGGGGCTGAACACTGAAGCTTTCTTT; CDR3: CAISEGLNTEAFF
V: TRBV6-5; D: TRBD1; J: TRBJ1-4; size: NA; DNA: TGTGCCAGCAGTTACTCCGGGACAGGGGTTGAAAAACTGTTTTTT; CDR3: CASSYSGTGVEKLFF
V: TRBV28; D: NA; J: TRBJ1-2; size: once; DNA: TGTGCCAGCAGCGTGTCCCTAGGTAGGCCGACCTTCTATGGCTACACCTTC; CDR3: CASSVSLGRPTFYGYTF
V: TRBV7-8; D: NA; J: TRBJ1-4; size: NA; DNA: TGTGCCAGCAGCTTATTTTTCGCAACTAATGAAAAACTGTTTTTT; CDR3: CASSLFFATNEKLFF
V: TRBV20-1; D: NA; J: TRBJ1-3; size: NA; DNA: TGCAGTGCTAGTGGGGGCCTTACCATATATTTT; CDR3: CSASGGLTIYF
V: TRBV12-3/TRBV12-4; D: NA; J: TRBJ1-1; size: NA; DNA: TGTGCCAGCAGTTTCATGGAGGACACTGAAGCTTTCTTT; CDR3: CASSFMEDTEAFF
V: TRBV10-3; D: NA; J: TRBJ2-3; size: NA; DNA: TGTGCCATCAGTGGTTGGGGGCACGGAACAGATACGCAGTATTTT; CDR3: CAISGWGHGTDTQYF
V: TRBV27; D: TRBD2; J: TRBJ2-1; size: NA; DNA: TGTGCCAGCAGTTTATTTTCTAGCGGGACCCCGTTCTCCTACAATGAGCAGTTCTTC; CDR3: CASSLFSSGTPFSYNEQFF
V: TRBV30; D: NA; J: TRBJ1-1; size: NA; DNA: TGTGCCTGGAGTGTACAGGCTTCATCTGAAGCTTTCTTT; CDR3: CAWSVQASSEAFF
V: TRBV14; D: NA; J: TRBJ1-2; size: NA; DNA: TGTGCCAGCAGCCAAGGGCTACAGTTTAACTATGGCTACACCTTC; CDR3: CASSQGLQFNYGYTF
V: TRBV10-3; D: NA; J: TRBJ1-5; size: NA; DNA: TGTGCCATCAGTGAGCGCGGGGGAAATCAGCCCCAGCATTTT; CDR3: CAISERGGNQPQHF
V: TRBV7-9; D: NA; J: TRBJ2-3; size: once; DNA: TGTGCCATCGGAGATACGCAGTATTTT; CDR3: CAIGDTQYF
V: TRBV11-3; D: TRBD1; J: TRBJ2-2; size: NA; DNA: TGTGCCAGCAGCCCCAGGGGGCCCGGGGAGCTGTTTTTT; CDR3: CASSPRGPGELFF
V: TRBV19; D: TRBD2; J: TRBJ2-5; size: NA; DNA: TGTGCCAGTAAGGCGACTAGCGGGAGAGACGGGGAGACCCAGTACTTC; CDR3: CASKATSGRDGETQYF
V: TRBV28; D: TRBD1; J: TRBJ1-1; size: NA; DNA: TGTGCCAGCAGTTTATCGGCGACAGGGAAGACTGAAGCTTTCTTT; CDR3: CASSLSATGKTEAFF
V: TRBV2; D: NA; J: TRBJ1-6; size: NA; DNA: TGTGCCAGCAGTGCCAGGGAAAATTCACCCCTCCACTTT; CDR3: CASSARENSPLHF
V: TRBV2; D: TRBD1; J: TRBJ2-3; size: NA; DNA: TGTGCCAGCAGTGATGGGACCGGGACAGGGTACCTCTTT; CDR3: CASSDGTGTGYLF
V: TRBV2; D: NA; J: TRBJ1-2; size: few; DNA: TGTGCCAGCAGCACACCTAACTATGGCTACACCTTC; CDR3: CASSTPNYGYTF
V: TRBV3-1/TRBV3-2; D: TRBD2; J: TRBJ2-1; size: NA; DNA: TGTGCCAGCAGCCAAGATAGCCTAGCGGGAAGGGGTGAGCAGTTCTTC; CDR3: CASSQDSLAGRGEQFF
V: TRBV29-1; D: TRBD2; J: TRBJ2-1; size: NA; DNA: TGCAGCGTAATCTCTAGCGGAGGTTACAATGAGCAGTTCTTC; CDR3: CSVISSGGYNEQFF
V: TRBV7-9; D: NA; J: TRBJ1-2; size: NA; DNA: TGTGCCAGCAGCTTAGGCGGGATTGGCTACACCTTC; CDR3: CASSLGGIGYTF
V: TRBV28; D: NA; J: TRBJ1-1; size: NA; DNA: TGTGCCAGCAGTCCCCTGGGGGGGAAAGCTTTCTTT; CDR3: CASSPLGGKAFF
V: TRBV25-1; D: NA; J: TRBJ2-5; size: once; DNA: TGTGCCAGCAGTTATTCGGGGAGACAAGAGACCCAGTACTTC; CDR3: CASSYSGRQETQYF
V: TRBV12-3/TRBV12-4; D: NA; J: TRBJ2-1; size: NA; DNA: TGTGCCAGCAGTTCCCGGACTGTGGATGAGCAGTTCTTC; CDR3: CASSSRTVDEQFF
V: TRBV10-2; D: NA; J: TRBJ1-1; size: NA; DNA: TGCGCCAGCAAGGCAGGGAACACTGAAGCTTTCTTT; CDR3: CASKAGNTEAFF
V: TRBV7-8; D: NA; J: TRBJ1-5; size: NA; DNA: TGTGCCAGCACTATGGGGACTGGCAATCAGCCCCAGCATTTT; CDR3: CASTMGTGNQPQHF
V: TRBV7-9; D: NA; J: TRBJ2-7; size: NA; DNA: TGTGCCAGCGCCGTATTGAGATCGGGGGAGCAGTACTTC; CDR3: CASAVLRSGEQYF
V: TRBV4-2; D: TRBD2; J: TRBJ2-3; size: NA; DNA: TGTGCCAGCAGCCAACTGACTAGCGGGACGGCAGATACGCAGTATTTT; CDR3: CASSQLTSGTADTQYF
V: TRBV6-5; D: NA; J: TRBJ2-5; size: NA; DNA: TGTGCCAGCAGCCCGTTAAGCGGTCAAGAGACCCAGTACTTC; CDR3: CASSPLSGQETQYF
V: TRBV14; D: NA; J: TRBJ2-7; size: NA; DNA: TGTGCCAGCAGCCATCGCGGCTCCTACGAGCAGTACTTC; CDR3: CASSHRGSYEQYF
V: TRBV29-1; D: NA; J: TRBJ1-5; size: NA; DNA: TGCAGCGTCTTGCAGGGTCCCGATCAGCCCCAGCATTTT; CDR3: CSVLQGPDQPQHF
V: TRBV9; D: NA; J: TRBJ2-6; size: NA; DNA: TGTGCCAGCAGCGCCCCATCTGGGGCCAACGTCCTGACTTTC; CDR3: CASSAPSGANVLTF
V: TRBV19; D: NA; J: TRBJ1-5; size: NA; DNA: TGTGCCAGTAGTATTTTCGGTGGTGGCAATCAGCCCCAGCATTTT; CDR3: CASSIFGGGNQPQHF
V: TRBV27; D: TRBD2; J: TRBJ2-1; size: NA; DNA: TGTGCCAGCCTAGGACTAGGATCCTACAATGAGCAGTTCTTC; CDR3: CASLGLGSYNEQFF
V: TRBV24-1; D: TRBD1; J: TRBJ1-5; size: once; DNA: TGTGCCACCAGTGATAACAGGGGGCCGAGTCAGCCCCAGCATTTT; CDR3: CATSDNRGPSQPQHF
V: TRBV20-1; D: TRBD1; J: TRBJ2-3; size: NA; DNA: TGCAGTGCTAGTAATAGGGGGCTAAGAGATACGCAGTATTTT; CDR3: CSASNRGLRDTQYF
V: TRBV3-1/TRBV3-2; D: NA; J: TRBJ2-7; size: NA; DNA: TGTGCCAGCAGCCAAGCTAGCGTGGGCGAGCAGTACTTC; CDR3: CASSQASVGEQYF
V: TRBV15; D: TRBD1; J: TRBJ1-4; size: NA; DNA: TGTGCCACCAGCAGAGCCCCGGGTTTATCGGGACAGGGCGATGAAAAACTGTTTTTT; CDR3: CATSRAPGLSGQGDEKLFF
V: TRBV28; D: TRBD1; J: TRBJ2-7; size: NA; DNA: TGTGCCAGCAGCGAACCGGGACAGGGGACCTACGAGCAGTACTTC; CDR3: CASSEPGQGTYEQYF
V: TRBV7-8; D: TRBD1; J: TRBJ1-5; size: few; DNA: TGTGCCAGCAGCTTATTTATCACGTCGGGACAGGATTATCAGCCCCAGCATTTT; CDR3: CASSLFITSGQDYQPQHF